The present entry profiles one T cell receptor (beta chain) with its context. The germline V gene encodes CDR1 SGHAT and CDR2 FQNNGV. Trimming removed 5 bases from V and 4 bases from J; junction bases left unmatched: 6. This CDR3 is 14 amino acids long. The data were obtained in a study of blood T cell repertoires in COVID-19. At the level of the study: Samples came from the United States, Italy and Spain, spanning acute and convalescent COVID-19. Sample material is recorded as cDNA or gDNA derived from T cells, B-cell-depleted T cells, or PBMCs.

Here immunoSEQ multiplex PCR was the method, and the copy in TCRdb shows in-frame clones only, minus some. The table has approximately 130,000 clones, around four fifths seen once. The clonotype comes from a human donor in a cohort sampled during active COVID-19. The gene calls are TRBV11-2 and TRBJ1-2; 8 bases are shared with TRBD1. Specimen: peripheral blood. The CDR3 here is CASSRQDRAYGYTF. For the CDR3, the DNA is TGTGCCAGCAGCAGACAGGACAGGGCCTATGGCTACACCTTC.